The sequence of this TCR beta chain was determined in a study of cytomegalovirus exposure and HLA in healthy donors. CDR1 is LGHNA and CDR2 is YNFKEQ in the germline V gene. The junction had 5 bases not matched to a gene; V was cut back by 2 bases and J by 8 bases. The CDR3 is 14 amino acids. 60 Vbeta and 13 Jbeta primers were used in PCR. Profiled with immunoSEQ multiplex PCR; TCRdb holds only in-frame clones, not every one. The data hold about 170,000 clones, with approximately 70% observed a single time. The TCR comes from a woman younger than 35 in good health and CMV-seropositive. The sequencing sample was made of PBMCs. V gene TRBV4-2 combines with J gene TRBJ1-4; TRBD1 agrees at 7 bases. The CDR3 here is CASSQPTGPEKLFF. For the CDR3, the DNA is TGTGCCAGCAGCCAACCGACAGGGCCCGAAAAACTGTTTTTT.